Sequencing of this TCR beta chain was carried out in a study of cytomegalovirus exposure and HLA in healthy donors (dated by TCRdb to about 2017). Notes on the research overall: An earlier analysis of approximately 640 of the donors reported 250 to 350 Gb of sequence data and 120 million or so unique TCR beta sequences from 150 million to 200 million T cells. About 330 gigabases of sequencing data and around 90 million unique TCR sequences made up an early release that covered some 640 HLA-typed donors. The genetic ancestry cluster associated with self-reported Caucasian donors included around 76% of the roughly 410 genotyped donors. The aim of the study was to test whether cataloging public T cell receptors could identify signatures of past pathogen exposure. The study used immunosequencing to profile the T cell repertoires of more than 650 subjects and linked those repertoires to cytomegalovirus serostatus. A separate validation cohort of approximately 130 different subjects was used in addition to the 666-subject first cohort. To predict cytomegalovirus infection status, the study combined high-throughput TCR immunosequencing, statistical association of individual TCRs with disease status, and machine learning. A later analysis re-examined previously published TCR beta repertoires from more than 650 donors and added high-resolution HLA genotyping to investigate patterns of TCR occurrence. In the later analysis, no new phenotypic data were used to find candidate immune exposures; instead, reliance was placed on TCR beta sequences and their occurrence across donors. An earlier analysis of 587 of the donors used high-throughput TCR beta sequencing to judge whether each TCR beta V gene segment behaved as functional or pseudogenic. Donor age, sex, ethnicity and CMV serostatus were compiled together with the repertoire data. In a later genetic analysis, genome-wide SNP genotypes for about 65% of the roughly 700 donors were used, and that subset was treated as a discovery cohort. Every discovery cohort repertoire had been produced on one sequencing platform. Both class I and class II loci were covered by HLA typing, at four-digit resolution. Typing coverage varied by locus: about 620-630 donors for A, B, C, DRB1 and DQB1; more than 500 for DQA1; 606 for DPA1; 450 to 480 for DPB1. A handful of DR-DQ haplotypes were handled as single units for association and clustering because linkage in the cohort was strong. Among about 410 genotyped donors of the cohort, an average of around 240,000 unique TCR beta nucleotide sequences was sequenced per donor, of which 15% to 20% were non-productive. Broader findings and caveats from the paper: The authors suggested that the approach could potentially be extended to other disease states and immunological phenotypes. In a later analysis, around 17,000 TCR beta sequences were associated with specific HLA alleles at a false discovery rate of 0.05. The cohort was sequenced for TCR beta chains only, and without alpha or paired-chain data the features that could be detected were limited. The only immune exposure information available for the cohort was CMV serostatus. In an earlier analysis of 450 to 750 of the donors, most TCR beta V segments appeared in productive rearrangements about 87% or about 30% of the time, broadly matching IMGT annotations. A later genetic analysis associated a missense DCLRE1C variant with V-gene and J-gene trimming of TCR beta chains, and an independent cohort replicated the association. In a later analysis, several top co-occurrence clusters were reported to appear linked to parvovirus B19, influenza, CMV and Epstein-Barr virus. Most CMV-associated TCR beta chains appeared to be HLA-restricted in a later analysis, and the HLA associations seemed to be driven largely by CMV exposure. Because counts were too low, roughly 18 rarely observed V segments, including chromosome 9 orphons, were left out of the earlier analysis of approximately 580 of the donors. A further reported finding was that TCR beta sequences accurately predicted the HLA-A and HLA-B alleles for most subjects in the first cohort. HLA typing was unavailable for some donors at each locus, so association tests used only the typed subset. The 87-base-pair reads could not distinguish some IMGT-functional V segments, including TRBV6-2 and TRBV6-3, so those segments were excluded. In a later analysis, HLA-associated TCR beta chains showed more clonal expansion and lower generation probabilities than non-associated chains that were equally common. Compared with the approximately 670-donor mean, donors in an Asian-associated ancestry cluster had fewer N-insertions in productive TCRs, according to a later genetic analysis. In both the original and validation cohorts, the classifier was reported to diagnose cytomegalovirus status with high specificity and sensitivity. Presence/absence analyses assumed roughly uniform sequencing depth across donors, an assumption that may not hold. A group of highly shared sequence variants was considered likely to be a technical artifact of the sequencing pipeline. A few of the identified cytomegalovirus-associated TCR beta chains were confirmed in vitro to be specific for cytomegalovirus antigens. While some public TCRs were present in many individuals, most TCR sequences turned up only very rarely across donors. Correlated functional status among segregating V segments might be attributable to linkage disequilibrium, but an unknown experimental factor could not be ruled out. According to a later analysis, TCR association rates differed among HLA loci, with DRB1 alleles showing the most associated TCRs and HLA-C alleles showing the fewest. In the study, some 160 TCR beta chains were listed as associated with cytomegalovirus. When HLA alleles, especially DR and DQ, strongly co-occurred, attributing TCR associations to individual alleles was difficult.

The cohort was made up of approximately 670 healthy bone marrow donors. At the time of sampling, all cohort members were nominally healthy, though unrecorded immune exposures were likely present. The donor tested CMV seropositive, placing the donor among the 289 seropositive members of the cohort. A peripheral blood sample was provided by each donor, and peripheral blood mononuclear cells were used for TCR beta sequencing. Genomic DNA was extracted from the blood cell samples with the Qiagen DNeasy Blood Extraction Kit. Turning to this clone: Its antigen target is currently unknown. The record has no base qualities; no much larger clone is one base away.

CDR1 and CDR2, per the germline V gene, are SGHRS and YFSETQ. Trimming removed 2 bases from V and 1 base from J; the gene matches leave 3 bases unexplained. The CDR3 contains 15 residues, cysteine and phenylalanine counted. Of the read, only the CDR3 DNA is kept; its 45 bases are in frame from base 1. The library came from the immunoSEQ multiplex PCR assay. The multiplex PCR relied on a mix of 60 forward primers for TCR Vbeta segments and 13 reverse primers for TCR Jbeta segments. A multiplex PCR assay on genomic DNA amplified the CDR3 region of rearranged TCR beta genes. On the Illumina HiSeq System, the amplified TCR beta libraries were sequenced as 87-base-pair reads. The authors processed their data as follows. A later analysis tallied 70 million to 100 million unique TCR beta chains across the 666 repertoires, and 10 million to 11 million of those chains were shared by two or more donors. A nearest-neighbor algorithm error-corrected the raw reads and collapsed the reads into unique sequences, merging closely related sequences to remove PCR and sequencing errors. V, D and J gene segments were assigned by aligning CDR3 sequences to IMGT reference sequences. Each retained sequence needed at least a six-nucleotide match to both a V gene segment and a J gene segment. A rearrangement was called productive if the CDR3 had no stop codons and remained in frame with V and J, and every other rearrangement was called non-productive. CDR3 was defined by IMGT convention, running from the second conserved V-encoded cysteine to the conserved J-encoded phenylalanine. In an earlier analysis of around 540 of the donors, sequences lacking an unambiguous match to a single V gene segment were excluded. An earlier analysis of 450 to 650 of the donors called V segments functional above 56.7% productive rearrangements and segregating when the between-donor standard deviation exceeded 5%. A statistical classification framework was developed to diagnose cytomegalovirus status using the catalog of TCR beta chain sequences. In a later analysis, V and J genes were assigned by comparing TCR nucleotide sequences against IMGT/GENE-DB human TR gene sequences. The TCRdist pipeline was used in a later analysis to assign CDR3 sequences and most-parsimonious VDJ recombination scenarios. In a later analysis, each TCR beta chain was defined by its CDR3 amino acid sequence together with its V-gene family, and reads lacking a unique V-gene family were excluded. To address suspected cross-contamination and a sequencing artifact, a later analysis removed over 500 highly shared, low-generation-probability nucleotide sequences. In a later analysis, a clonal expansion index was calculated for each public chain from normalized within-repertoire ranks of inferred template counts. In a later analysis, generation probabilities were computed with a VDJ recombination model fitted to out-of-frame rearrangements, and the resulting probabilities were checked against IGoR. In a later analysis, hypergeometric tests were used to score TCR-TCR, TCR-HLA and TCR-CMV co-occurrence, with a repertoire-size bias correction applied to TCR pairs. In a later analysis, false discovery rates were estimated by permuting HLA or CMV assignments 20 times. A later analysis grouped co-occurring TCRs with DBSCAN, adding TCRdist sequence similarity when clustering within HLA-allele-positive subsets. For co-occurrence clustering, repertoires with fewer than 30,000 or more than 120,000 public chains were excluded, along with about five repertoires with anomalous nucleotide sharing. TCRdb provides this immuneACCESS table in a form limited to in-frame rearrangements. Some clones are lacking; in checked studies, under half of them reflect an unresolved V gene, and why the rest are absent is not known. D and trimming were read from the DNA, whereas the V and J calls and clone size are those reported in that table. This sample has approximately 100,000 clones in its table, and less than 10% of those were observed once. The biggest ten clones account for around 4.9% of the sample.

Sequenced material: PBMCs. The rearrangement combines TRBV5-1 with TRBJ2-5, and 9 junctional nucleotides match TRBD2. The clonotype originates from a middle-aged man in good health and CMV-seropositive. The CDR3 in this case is CASSFSGSPQETQYF. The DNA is TGCGCCAGCAGCTTTAGCGGGAGTCCCCAAGAGACCCAGTACTTC. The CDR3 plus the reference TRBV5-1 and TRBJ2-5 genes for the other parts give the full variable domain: KAGVTQTPRYLIKTRGQQVTLSCSPISGHRSVSWYQQTPGQGLQFLFEYFSETQRNKGNFPGRFSGRQFSNSRSEMNVSTLELGDSALYLCASSFSGSPQETQYFGPGTRLLVL.